A selection of T cell receptor beta chains follows, all from one sample in a study of blood T cell repertoires in COVID-19. Clones were sequenced by immunoSEQ multiplex PCR, and TCRdb holds only the in-frame ones, with some missing. The sample holds roughly 250,000 clones; approximately 79% are singletons and the top ten take 3% to 4%. The sequenced sample consisted of peripheral blood. Receptor source: a woman aged 40 to 50 with active or convalescent COVID-19. Each CDR3 is given with its conserved first and last residue. The size entry is marked missing in some rows and otherwise reads once, few, many or a size class.

j_call | v_call | clone_size | cdr3_aa
TRBJ1-5 | TRBV11-3 | NA | CASRCGQGGQPQHF
TRBJ2-3 | TRBV30 | NA | CAWNYKNTDTQYF
TRBJ2-2 | TRBV30 | many | CAWLGQVPGELFF
TRBJ2-7 | TRBV5-1 | NA | CASSEQGRAYEQYF
TRBJ1-2 | TRBV11-2 | NA | CASSLDWRTGGGYTF
TRBJ2-3 | TRBV19 | once | CASSSPGFNTQYF
TRBJ2-3 | TRBV5-1 | NA | CASSLAPSGGAPDTQYF
TRBJ1-2 | TRBV3-1/TRBV3-2 | NA | CASSQDGAGPYGYTF
TRBJ2-5 | TRBV15 | few | CATSRDPQGWETQYF
TRBJ2-1 | TRBV6-6 | NA | CATETERGARNEQFF
TRBJ1-4 | TRBV12-5 | NA | CASGPGLDREKLFF
TRBJ1-2 | TRBV28 | NA | CAGTGGANYGYTF
TRBJ2-1 | TRBV5-8 | NA | CASSSLSGSSYNEQFF
TRBJ2-5 | TRBV7-6 | NA | CASSRQGRVETQYF
TRBJ2-7 | TRBV6-2/TRBV6-3 | NA | CASSPGSWGHEQYF
TRBJ1-1 | TRBV6-5 | NA | CASRAGTENTEAFF
TRBJ1-3 | TRBV9 | NA | CASSDRDRGPSGNTIYF
TRBJ2-5 | TRBV5-4 | few | CASRTGTATETQYF
TRBJ2-2 | TRBV7-2 | once | CASSLFSVTGELFF
TRBJ1-6 | TRBV5-4 | few | CASRGTGYNSPLHF
TRBJ1-1 | TRBV5-8 | NA | CASSRPGEGSTEAFF
TRBJ2-1 | TRBV5-5 | NA | CASSYSGTSNEQFF
TRBJ1-6 | TRBV3-1/TRBV3-2 | NA | CASSPNTGAPLHF